The rows below give T cell receptor beta chains drawn from one sample of a study of tissue T cells after allogeneic stem cell transplantation. Here immunoSEQ multiplex PCR was the method, and the copy in TCRdb shows in-frame clones only, minus some. The sample carries some 10,000 clones, 65% recorded once. Material: tissue from the stomach, obtained at autopsy. The source of these receptors is a male donor aged 60 or older with lung cancer. Both conserved end residues are part of each CDR3. D genes are given only for firm matches. The size field is filled for only some rows; it gives once, few, many or a size class.

V,size,J,D,CDR3,DNA
TRBV19,.,TRBJ2-7,.,CASSPQLITGQYF,TGTGCCAGTAGCCCCCAGTTGATAACGGGGCAGTACTTC
TRBV18,.,TRBJ2-2,.,CASSQSLATTGELFF,TGTGCCAGCTCACAATCCCTAGCGACCACCGGGGAGCTGTTTTTT
TRBV29-1,medium-sized,TRBJ2-7,TRBD1,CSVSVQGIEQYF,TGCAGCGTCAGCGTACAGGGGATTGAGCAGTACTTC
TRBV9,few,TRBJ2-1,TRBD2,CASSVSGLANEQFF,TGTGCCAGCAGCGTATCGGGACTAGCGAATGAGCAGTTCTTC
TRBV7-3,.,TRBJ2-1,.,CASSLSDSSYNEQFF,TGTGCCAGCAGCTTATCCGATAGCTCCTACAATGAGCAGTTCTTC
TRBV7-9,few,TRBJ1-1,.,CASSPTTLFTEAFF,TGTGCCAGCAGCCCTACGACCCTATTCACTGAAGCTTTCTTT
TRBV19,.,TRBJ1-2,TRBD1,CASRKQGAPGYTF,TGTGCCAGTAGGAAACAGGGGGCACCTGGCTACACCTTC
TRBV12-5,.,TRBJ2-1,.,CASVGGQAYNEQFF,TGTGCTAGTGTAGGGGGGCAGGCCTACAATGAGCAGTTCTTC
TRBV19,once,TRBJ2-1,.,CASRQTSWPYNEQFF,TGTGCCAGTCGACAAACTAGTTGGCCTTACAATGAGCAGTTCTTC
TRBV10-3,.,TRBJ2-3,.,CAISAEQDTDTQYF,TGTGCCATCAGTGCGGAACAGGACACAGATACGCAGTATTTT
TRBV2,few,TRBJ1-1,.,CASSAQGAGTEAFF,TGTGCCAGCAGTGCTCAGGGTGCGGGCACTGAAGCTTTCTTT
TRBV5-1,few,TRBJ2-7,TRBD2,CASSSGEGGASGEQYF,TGCGCCAGCAGCTCTGGGGAGGGCGGCGCTTCGGGGGAGCAGTACTTC
TRBV28,medium-sized,TRBJ1-3,.,CASSSLVLSSGNTIYF,TGTGCCAGCAGCTCCCTTGTTCTGAGCTCTGGAAACACCATATATTTT
TRBV6-5,.,TRBJ2-7,.,CASSYYGGNEQYF,TGTGCCAGCAGTTACTATGGAGGGAACGAGCAGTACTTC
TRBV6-1,.,TRBJ2-6,.,CASSKASSGANVLTF,TGTGCCAGCAGTAAAGCGTCTTCTGGGGCCAACGTCCTGACTTTC
TRBV6-1,.,TRBJ2-7,TRBD2,CASSEAGSGSYEQYF,TGTGCCAGCAGTGAAGCAGGTAGCGGGAGTTACGAGCAGTACTTC